These 8 T cell receptor beta chains share one sample of origin, sequenced in a study of T-cell memory formation after mild COVID-19. Via MiXCR, TCRdb re-called the 5' RACE reads, giving one row per CDR3 protein. Of hundreds of thousands of distinct CDR3 sequences listed, around 30% are singletons. The sequencing input was PBMCs or a T cell subset sorted from them (not recorded which). The receptors were gathered from an adult woman who had mild COVID-19 (a few samples of this study predate the infection). Cell type and time point are not known.

The genes are TRBV7-3 and TRBJ1-1, with unresolved D. Between the trimmed V and J ends, which lost 0 bases and 2 bases, there was a span of 7 bases. CDR1 SGHTA and CDR2 FQGTGA come from the germline V gene. The CDR3 consists of 14 residues. DNA of the CDR3: TGTGCCAGCAGCTTAACAGGCCGCAACACTGAAGCTTTCTTT. It specifies CASSLTGRNTEAFF.

This clonotype was observed a single time. The chain carries TRBV6-2 or TRBV6-3 and TRBJ1-2; D gene unclear. Trimming took 2 bases from V and 4 from J, leaving 5 bases between them. The length of the CDR3 is 12 residues. Germline values: CDR1 MNHEY, CDR2 SVGEGT. CDR3 DNA sequence: TGTGCCAGCAGTTACGTCGGCTATGGCTACACCTTC. Its translation: CASSYVGYGYTF.

CDR3 sequence reads: CASSLVWQGGHEQYF. CDR3 nucleotide sequence: TGTGCCAGCAGCTTAGTTTGGCAGGGGGGACACGAGCAGTACTTC. The chain links TRBV13 to TRBJ2-7; the D gene is possibly TRBD1 (7 bases). V gave up 1 base and J gave up 5 bases, with 15 bases separating them. The CDR3 length is 15 residues. CDR1 and CDR2 (germline): PRHDT, FYEKMQ (reference sequence).

Note on this clonotype: Compared with germline, one end of the junction differs, possibly owing to a read error. V gene TRBV11-3 combines with J gene TRBJ2-1; 9 bases agree with TRBD1. CDR3 length equals 12 residues. The V gene's germline CDR1 is SGHNT and CDR2 YENEEA. CDR3 nucleotides: TGTGCCAGCAGCGGACGGGACAGGGAGTTTGTCTTC. Translating it yields CASSGRDREFVF.

The V call is TRBV12-3 or TRBV12-4, the J call TRBJ2-5; 8 nucleotides align to TRBD2. This CDR3 comprises 15 residues. The V gene end was trimmed by 5 bases and the J gene end by 5 bases; junction bases not matched to a gene: 10. CDR3 protein: CASSHRDRGGETQYF. The CDR3 coding sequence is TGTGCCAGCAGTCACCGGGACCGGGGGGGGGAGACCCAGTACTTC.

This clonotype was detected only a few times. The V and J genes are TRBV5-1 and TRBJ2-1; D is undetermined. V was cut by 3 bases and J by 4 bases, with 5 bases left in between. Germline lookup yields CDR1 SGHRS and CDR2 YFSETQ. The CDR3 has 12 residues. The CDR3 sequence: CASSSTYNEQFF. CDR3 nucleotides: TGCGCCAGCAGCTCCACATACAATGAGCAGTTCTTC.

The gene calls are TRBV12-3 or TRBV12-4 and TRBJ1-1; 7 bases fit TRBD1. Trimming at V came to 9 bases and at J to 10 bases, leaving 14 bases not matched to a gene. The CDR3 consists of 13 residues. CDR3 in amino acids: CASSQGGGVIAFF. CDR3 nucleotide sequence: TGTGCCAGTAGCCAGGGAGGGGGCGTAATAGCTTTCTTT.

This clonotype came up a few times. The V and J genes are TRBV7-8 and TRBJ2-7, with D maybe TRBD1 (5 bases). This CDR3 is 15 amino acids long. V was pared by 6 bases and J by 3 bases, with 18 bases between. The germline V gene encodes CDR1 SGHVS and CDR2 FQNEAQ. This CDR3 is CASSSTRQQIYEQYF. The CDR3 DNA sequence: TGTGCCAGCAGTTCCACCCGACAGCAGATCTACGAGCAGTACTTC.